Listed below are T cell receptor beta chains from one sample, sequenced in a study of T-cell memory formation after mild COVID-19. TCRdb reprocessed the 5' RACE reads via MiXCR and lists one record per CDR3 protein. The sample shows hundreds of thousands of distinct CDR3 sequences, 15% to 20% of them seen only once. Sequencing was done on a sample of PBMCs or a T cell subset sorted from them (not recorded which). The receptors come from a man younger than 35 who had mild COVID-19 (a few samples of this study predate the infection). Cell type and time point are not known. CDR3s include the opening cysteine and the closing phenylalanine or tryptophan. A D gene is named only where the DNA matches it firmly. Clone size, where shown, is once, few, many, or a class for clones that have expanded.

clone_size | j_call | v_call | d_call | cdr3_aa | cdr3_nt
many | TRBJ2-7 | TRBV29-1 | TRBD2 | CSATPGGSYEQYF | TGCAGCGCTACCCCGGGGGGCTCCTACGAGCAGTACTTC
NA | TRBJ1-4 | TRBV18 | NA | CASSRGENEKLFF | TGTGCCAGCTCACGGGGGGAGAATGAAAAACTGTTTTTT
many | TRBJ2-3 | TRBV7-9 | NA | CASSLSADTQYF | TGTGCCAGCAGCTTATCCGCAGATACGCAGTATTTT
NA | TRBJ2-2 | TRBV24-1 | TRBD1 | CATSVTGIAGELFF | TGTGCCACCAGTGTGACAGGGATCGCCGGGGAGCTGTTTTTT
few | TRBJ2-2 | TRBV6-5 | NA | CASSYGLRTGELFF | TGTGCCAGCAGCTACGGCTTACGTACCGGGGAGCTGTTTTTT
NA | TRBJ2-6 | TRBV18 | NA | CASSLRGSAGANVLTF | TGTGCCAGCTCACTAAGGGGGTCGGCTGGGGCCAACGTCCTGACTTTC
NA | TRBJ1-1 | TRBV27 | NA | CASSRGLGGGLNTEAFF | TGTGCCAGCAGCCGAGGCCTAGGAGGGGGGCTTAACACTGAAGCTTTCTTT
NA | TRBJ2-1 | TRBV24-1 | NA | CATSDWSPGANEQFF | TGTGCCACCAGTGATTGGTCGCCTGGGGCAAATGAGCAGTTCTTC
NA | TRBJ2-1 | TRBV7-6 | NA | CASSNRGRLPNEQFF | TGTGCCAGCAGTAACCGGGGCAGGCTACCCAATGAGCAGTTCTTC
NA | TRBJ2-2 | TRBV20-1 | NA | CSARDPKGDNTGELFF | TGCAGTGCTAGAGATCCTAAGGGGGACAACACCGGGGAGCTGTTTTTT
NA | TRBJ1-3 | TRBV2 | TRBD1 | CASQQGANGNTIYF | TGTGCCAGCCAACAGGGGGCTAATGGAAACACCATATATTTT
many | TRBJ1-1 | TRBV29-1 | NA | CSVEDGGAEAFF | TGCAGCGTTGAAGACGGTGGGGCTGAAGCTTTCTTT
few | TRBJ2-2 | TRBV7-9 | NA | CASNVHNTGELFF | TGTGCCAGCAACGTACACAACACCGGGGAGCTGTTTTTT
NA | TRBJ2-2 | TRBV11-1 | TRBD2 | CASSLDLAGTGELFF | TGTGCCAGCAGCTTGGACTTAGCGGGCACCGGGGAGCTGTTTTTT
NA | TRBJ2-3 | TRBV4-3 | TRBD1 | CASSHQPGTGEADTQYF | TGCGCCAGCAGCCATCAACCCGGGACAGGGGAGGCAGATACGCAGTATTTT
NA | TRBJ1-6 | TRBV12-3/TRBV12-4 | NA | CASSPTGGRTENSPLHF | TGTGCCAGCAGTCCCACCGGGGGGAGGACGGAGAATTCACCCCTCCACTTT
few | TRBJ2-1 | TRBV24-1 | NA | CATSDLLHNEQFF | TGTGCCACCAGTGATTTGTTGCACAATGAGCAGTTCTTC
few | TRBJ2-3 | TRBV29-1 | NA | CSVEDRGDPTDTQYF | TGCAGCGTTGAAGATAGGGGGGACCCTACAGATACGCAGTATTTT
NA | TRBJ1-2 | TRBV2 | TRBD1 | CASTNQGANYGYTF | TGTGCCAGCACCAACCAGGGGGCGAATTATGGCTACACCTTC
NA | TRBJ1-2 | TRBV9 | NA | CASSVQQASGYTF | TGTGCCAGCAGCGTACAACAGGCGTCGGGCTACACCTTC
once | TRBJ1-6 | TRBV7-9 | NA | CASSHRGDNSPLHF | TGTGCCAGCAGCCACCGGGGAGATAATTCACCCCTCCACTTT
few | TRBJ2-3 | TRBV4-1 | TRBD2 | CASSQDETGGITDTQYF | TGCGCCAGCAGCCAAGATGAGACGGGGGGGATCACAGATACGCAGTATTTT
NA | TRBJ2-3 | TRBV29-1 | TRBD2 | CSVWEGSTDTQYF | TGCAGCGTTTGGGAGGGGAGCACAGATACGCAGTATTTT
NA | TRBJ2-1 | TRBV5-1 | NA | CASSFEGPLGNEQFF | TGCGCCAGCAGCTTTGAGGGCCCCCTGGGAAATGAGCAGTTCTTC
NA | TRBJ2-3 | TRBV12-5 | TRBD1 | CASGIGQGTDTQYF | TGTGCTAGTGGTATCGGACAGGGCACAGATACGCAGTATTTT
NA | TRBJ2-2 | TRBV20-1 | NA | CSAVAGGSGGELFF | NA
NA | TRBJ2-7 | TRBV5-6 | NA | CASSFSGALMYEQYF | TGTGCCAGCAGCTTCTCAGGGGCCCTCATGTACGAGCAGTACTTC
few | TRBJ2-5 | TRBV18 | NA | CASSPPNGGSEGTQYF | TGTGCCAGCTCACCACCGAACGGGGGATCCGAGGGGACCCAGTACTTC
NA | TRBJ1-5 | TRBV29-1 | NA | CSAQKGNQPQHF | TGCAGCGCCCAAAAAGGCAATCAGCCCCAGCATTTT
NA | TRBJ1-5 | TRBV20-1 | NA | CSARGQLNQPQHF | TGCAGTGCTAGAGGGCAGCTTAATCAGCCCCAGCATTTT
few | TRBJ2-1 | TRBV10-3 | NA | CAISEVRTASYNEQFF | TGTGCCATCAGTGAGGTCCGGACAGCTTCCTACAATGAGCAGTTCTTC
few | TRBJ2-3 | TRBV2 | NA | CASPRGPGTDTQYF | TGTGCCAGCCCCCGGGGACCCGGCACAGATACGCAGTATTTT
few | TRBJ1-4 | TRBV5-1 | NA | CASRYDGTNEKLFF | TGCGCCAGCAGATACGACGGAACTAATGAAAAACTGTTTTTT